The next 29 T cell receptor beta chains were all read from a single sample in a study of shared clonotypes between healthy human individuals. The repertoire was sequenced with immunoSEQ multiplex PCR; TCRdb's copy has only in-frame clones and lacks some. The data contain about 990,000 clones, approximately 80% of them seen just once; the ten biggest clones take up around 0.61%. The specimen sequenced was memory CD4+ T cells from PBMCs. The subset: CD45RA-negative fraction. Receptors were obtained from a man between 18 and 35 years old in good health. Some clones in this sample may be carry-over from other donors' samples.

This rearrangement joins TRBV4-1 to TRBJ2-5, with D tentatively TRBD2 (5 bases). V shed 0 bases and J shed 9 bases, with 14 bases lying between them. This CDR3 comprises 14 residues. In germline, CDR1 is MGHRA, CDR2 YSYEKL. As DNA, the CDR3 is TGCGCCAGCAGCCAAGATCGGTCCGTGCGGGCCCAGTACTTC. It encodes CASSQDRSVRAQYF.

V usage is TRBV11-2 and J usage is TRBJ1-3, with a possible D match to TRBD1 (6 bases). Germline V gene data show CDR1 as SGHAT and CDR2 as FQNNGV. V was trimmed by 3 bases and J by 2 bases, leaving 11 bases between them. This CDR3 spans 15 amino acids. CDR3 bases: TGTGCCAGCAGCTTCAGTTCAGGGGCTGGAAACACCATATATTTT. Protein sequence: CASSFSSGAGNTIYF.

This chain links TRBV6-5 with TRBJ1-1; 8 positions match TRBD1. Trimming at V came to 2 bases and at J to 4 bases, leaving 6 bases not matched to a gene. This CDR3 has 15 amino acids. Per the germline V gene, CDR1 is MNHEY and CDR2 is SVGAGI. CDR3 nucleotides: TGTGCCAGCAGTTACAGTGGGACAGGTCCCACTGAAGCTTTCTTT. Its translation is CASSYSGTGPTEAFF.

This sequence joins TRBV7-9 and TRBJ2-5, with D tentatively TRBD1 or TRBD2 (5 bases each). Germline lookup yields CDR1 SEHNR and CDR2 FQNEAQ (reference sequence). This CDR3 has 16 residues. The V end lost 4 bases, the J end lost 3 bases, and 18 bases lay between the germline ends. The CDR3 protein is CASSSPSGRKEETQYF. In DNA, the CDR3 is TGTGCCAGCAGCTCGCCCTCGGGACGAAAGGAAGAGACCCAGTACTTC.

The chain joins TRBV5-4 to TRBJ1-1; D unclear. In germline, CDR1 is SGHNT, CDR2 YYREEE (reference sequence). This CDR3 is built from 13 residues. Trimming took off 4 bases at V and 3 bases at J, with 10 bases between the two ends. The CDR3 protein is CASSAERYTEAFF. As DNA, the CDR3 is TGTGCCAGCAGCGCCGAGCGGTACACTGAAGCTTTCTTT.

Ten or more counts support this clone. The chain carries TRBV7-8 and TRBJ2-7, with TRBD1 matching over 7 bases. Trimming removed 5 bases from V and 5 bases from J; junction bases left unmatched: 9. CDR1 is SGHVS, CDR2 FQNEAQ, per germline. This CDR3 comprises 14 residues. The CDR3 DNA reads TGTGCCAGCAGCCGACGACAGGGTGGCCACGAGCAGTACTTC. Protein: CASSRRQGGHEQYF.

V usage is TRBV2 and J usage is TRBJ1-1; the D gene is possibly TRBD1 (5 bases). Between the trimmed V and J ends, which lost 10 bases and 11 bases, there was a span of 20 bases. Looked up from germline, CDR1 is SNHLY and CDR2 is FYNNEI. The CDR3 is 12 amino acids. CDR3 DNA sequence: TGTGCCACCTATCAGGAGACAGTCCCGGCTTTCTTT. Translated, it gives CATYQETVPAFF. Full variable domain (outside the CDR3, taken from reference TRBV2 and TRBJ1-1): EPEVTQTPSHQVTQMGQEVILRCVPISNHLYFYWYRQILGQKVEFLVSFYNNEISEKSEIFDDQFSVERPDGSNFTLKIRSTKLEDSAMYFCATYQETVPAFFGQGTRLTVV.

The V and J genes are TRBV7-3 and TRBJ2-5, with D perhaps TRBD2 (6 bases). Looked up from germline, CDR1 is SGHTA and CDR2 is FQGTGA. The germline V and J ends were trimmed by 5 bases and 4 bases, with 14 bases remaining between them. The CDR3 consists of 14 residues. The CDR3 spells CASSNPGRGETQYF. CDR3 bases: TGTGCCAGCAGCAATCCCGGGAGAGGAGAGACCCAGTACTTC.

The gene calls are TRBV4-1 and TRBJ1-5; D not certain. The germline V gene has CDR1 MGHRA and CDR2 YSYEKL. V was clipped by 0 bases and J by 3 bases, with 15 bases between them. This CDR3 comprises 17 residues. The CDR3: CASSQEGRVGNNQPQHF. Here the CDR3 DNA reads TGCGCCAGCAGCCAAGAGGGGAGGGTAGGAAACAATCAGCCCCAGCATTTT.

The chain combines TRBV19 with TRBJ1-1; D is ambiguous. V lost 7 bases to trimming and J lost 0 bases, with 9 bases between them. Looked up from germline, CDR1 is LNHDA and CDR2 is SQIVND (reference sequence). This CDR3 region has 13 residues. The CDR3 protein is CASTDRMNTEAFF. CDR3 bases: TGTGCCAGTACTGACCGGATGAACACTGAAGCTTTCTTT.

The J gene is TRBJ2-3, the V gene TRBV7-9; D is undetermined. The germline V gene has CDR1 SEHNR and CDR2 FQNEAQ (reference sequence). V dropped 5 bases and J dropped 1 base, with 13 bases sitting between them. This CDR3 region has 15 residues. The CDR3 here is CASSTKDVRTDTQYF. The CDR3 DNA sequence: TGTGCCAGCAGCACAAAGGATGTACGCACAGATACGCAGTATTTT.

Details on this clone: A much larger clone is a single base away; this may be a read error. Other DNA sequences from this sample encode an identical CDR3 as well. This rearrangement joins TRBV30 to TRBJ1-3; the D gene is possibly TRBD1 (6 bases). The CDR3 length is 15 residues. Germline V gene sequence: CDR1 GTSNPN, CDR2 SVGIG (reference sequence). V was clipped by 0 bases and J by 3 bases, with 12 bases between them. The CDR3 region has the DNA TGTGCCTGGAGTGTGACGGGGGGCAGTGGAAACACCATATATTTT. Residues: CAWSVTGGSGNTIYF.

The V gene is TRBV28, the J gene TRBJ1-1; 8 nucleotides line up with TRBD1. CDR1 and CDR2 from the germline V gene are MDHEN and SYDVKM. The ends lost 4 bases at V and 2 bases at J; junction bases unmatched: 9. This CDR3 contains 16 residues. Here the CDR3 reads CASSYPSGTGNTEAFF. CDR3 coding DNA: TGTGCCAGCAGTTACCCCTCCGGGACAGGTAACACTGAAGCTTTCTTT.

This clone was found once. The same CDR3 also results from other DNA sequences found in this sample. The chain combines TRBV29-1 with TRBJ2-3; TRBD2 matches at 10 bases. The CDR3 sequence is 14 residues long. The V segment lost 4 bases and the J segment 0 bases; nucleotides outside the gene matches: 1. CDR1 SQVTM and CDR2 ANQGSEA come from the germline V gene. The CDR3 here is CSVATSGSTDTQYF. The CDR3 DNA is TGCAGCGTTGCGACTAGCGGGAGCACAGATACGCAGTATTTT.

The genes are TRBV10-2 and TRBJ2-2, with TRBD1 identical over 10 bases. Trimming removed 1 base from V and 4 bases from J; junction bases left unmatched: 6. The CDR3 runs to 17 residues. Looked up from germline, CDR1 is WSHSY and CDR2 is SAAADI. The CDR3 nucleotides read TGCGCCAGCAGTGAGTGGGGGACAGGGGACTCCACCGGGGAGCTGTTTTTT. This sequence encodes CASSEWGTGDSTGELFF.

This sequence joins TRBV25-1 and TRBJ2-3, with TRBD1 as a possible D gene (5 bases). The V and J ends lost 6 bases and 6 bases respectively, with 13 bases between them. The CDR3 contains 13 residues. The germline CDR1 and CDR2 sequences are MGHDK and SYGVNS. The CDR3 protein is CASRKGVLDTQYF. Written as DNA, the CDR3 is TGTGCCAGCAGGAAAGGGGTCTTGGATACGCAGTATTTT. Full variable domain (missing parts from reference TRBV25-1 and TRBJ2-3): EADIYQTPRYLVIGTGKKITLECSQTMGHDKMYWYQQDPGMELHLIHYSYGVNSTEKGDLSSESTVSRIRTEHFPLTLESARPSHTSQYLCASRKGVLDTQYFGPGTRLTVL.

The V call is TRBV7-2, the J call TRBJ1-1; D is unclear. The CDR3 spans 14 residues. Looked up from germline, CDR1 is SGHTA and CDR2 is FQGNSA. Trimming took 1 base from V and 7 from J, leaving 13 bases between them. CDR3 region: CASSLVGYRIEAFF. The DNA of the CDR3 is TGTGCCAGCAGCTTAGTGGGGTACCGGATTGAAGCTTTCTTT.

In the case of this clone: The sample carries other DNA sequences with the same CDR3. V is TRBV6-1 and J is TRBJ2-7; unclear D gene. The CDR3 is 13 residues long. CDR1 is MNHNS and CDR2 is SASEGT in the germline V gene. V lost 3 bases to trimming and J lost 3 bases, with 9 bases between them. The CDR3 DNA reads as TGTGCCAGCAGTGAGGCAGGAATCTACGAGCAGTACTTC. Translated: CASSEAGIYEQYF.

J is TRBJ2-3 and V is TRBV6-1, with D possibly being TRBD2 (6 bases). This CDR3 has 13 residues. Germline loops: CDR1 MNHNS, CDR2 SASEGT. With 11 bases removed from V and 0 bases from J, the gap between germline ends came to 12 bases. The CDR3 DNA follows: TGTGCCGGAACGGGAGTAAGCACAGATACGCAGTATTTT. Translation: CAGTGVSTDTQYF.

This clone was counted a few times. The CDR3 nucleotides are TGTGCCAGCAGCTTCCCGGGAGGAGGGACAGATACGCAGTATTTT. Its protein is CASSFPGGGTDTQYF. V gene TRBV7-9 combines with J gene TRBJ2-3; 7 bases are shared with TRBD2. V was pared by 3 bases and J by 3 bases, with 6 bases of the junction left unmatched. CDR1 is SEHNR, CDR2 FQNEAQ, per germline (reference sequence). The CDR3 is 15 amino acids.

This clone came up a few times. V usage is TRBV6-5 and J usage is TRBJ1-3; 9 nucleotides align to TRBD1. CDR3 size: 15 residues. CDR1 MNHEY and CDR2 SVGAGI come from the germline V gene. Germline trimming cut 5 bases from V and 7 bases from J; bases unmatched to any gene: 9. DNA of the CDR3: TGTGCCAGCAGTCGGACAGGGGAGTTGGGGAACACCATATATTTT. Translation: CASSRTGELGNTIYF.

A single count supports this clone. The V call is TRBV11-3, the J call TRBJ2-1, with D possibly matching TRBD2 (6 bases). CDR1 and CDR2 (germline): SGHNT, YENEEA. The CDR3 extends over 15 amino acids. The ends were cut back, 4 bases at V and 4 bases at J, with 14 bases in the middle. CDR3 amino acids: CASSSGGSGYNEQFF. CDR3 DNA: TGTGCCAGCAGCTCCGGGGGTAGCGGTTACAATGAGCAGTTCTTC.

The chain recombines TRBV6-5 with TRBJ2-7, with D maybe TRBD1 (6 bases). Per the germline V gene, CDR1 is MNHEY and CDR2 is SVGAGI. The CDR3 contains 13 residues. The germline V and J ends were trimmed by 2 bases and 3 bases, with 8 bases remaining between them. As DNA, the CDR3 is TGTGCCAGCAGTTACACAGGGTTCTACGAGCAGTACTTC. Translated, it gives CASSYTGFYEQYF.

The V gene is TRBV6-5, the J gene TRBJ2-4, with 7 bases that match TRBD1. J was trimmed by 4 bases and V by 0 bases; bases with no gene match: 3. The CDR3 has 15 amino acids. Germline CDR1 is MNHEY and CDR2 is SVGAGI. This chain's CDR3 is CASSYSTGSKNIQYF. The CDR3 nucleotides read TGTGCCAGCAGTTACTCGACAGGGTCGAAAAACATTCAGTACTTC.

Comments on this clone: The sample carries other DNA sequences with the same CDR3. The chain couples TRBV11-3 to TRBJ2-2, with D possibly being TRBD2 (6 bases). Trimming pared 3 bases from V and 3 bases from J, leaving 8 bases between. CDR1 SGHNT and CDR2 YENEEA come from the germline V gene. The CDR3 contains 14 residues. CDR3 sequence (DNA): TGTGCCAGCAGCTTTAGCGGCTACACCGGGGAGCTGTTTTTT. It translates to CASSFSGYTGELFF.

The chain carries TRBV2 and TRBJ2-5, with D perhaps TRBD1 or TRBD2 (5 bases each). V lost 8 bases, J lost 3 bases, and 13 bases lay in between. This CDR3 contains 13 residues. Germline CDR1 reads SNHLY; CDR2 reads FYNNEI. The DNA for the CDR3 is TGTGCCAGCGGGACCGGGACGGAAGAGACCCAGTACTTC. It codes for CASGTGTEETQYF.

The chain is built from TRBV27 and TRBJ1-2; possible D gene TRBD1, 5 bases. CDR3 length: 14 residues. Deletions cut 5 bases from V and 4 bases from J, with 14 bases between. Germline CDR1 MNHEY, CDR2 SMNVEV (reference sequence). The CDR3 loop is CASSPRQSFYGYTF. DNA for the CDR3: TGTGCCAGCAGTCCACGACAGAGTTTCTATGGCTACACCTTC.

This chain links TRBV13 with TRBJ1-2; 8 nucleotides agree with TRBD1. The CDR3 is made up of 17 amino acids. V lost 5 bases, J lost 5 bases, and 16 bases stayed unmatched. Germline V CDR1 and CDR2: PRHDT, FYEKMQ (reference sequence). Here the CDR3 reads CASSGWTGLLSYYGYTF. In nucleotides, the CDR3 is TGTGCCAGCAGCGGATGGACAGGGTTACTCTCCTATTATGGCTACACCTTC.

The rearrangement links TRBV2 to TRBJ2-1; TRBD2 matches 15 bases. CDR1 SNHLY and CDR2 FYNNEI come from the germline V gene. The junction had 8 bases not matched to a gene; V was cut back by 5 bases and J by 9 bases. The CDR3 contains 16 residues. CDR3 sequence reads: CASSKGLAGGVGEQFF. In DNA form, the CDR3 reads TGTGCCAGCAGTAAGGGACTAGCGGGGGGAGTAGGTGAGCAGTTCTTC.